Listed below are T cell receptor beta chains from one sample, sequenced in a study of persistence of HIV-infected CD4 T cells. Some clones are missing from TCRdb's copy, which holds only in-frame ones; the method was immunoSEQ multiplex PCR. This table has roughly 43,000 clones, about 90% appearing once. The antigens of these receptors remain unknown. The input for sequencing was CD4+ T cells sorted from PBMCs after approximately 20-hour stimulation, taken from a patient who received antiretroviral therapy. These receptors were obtained from an adult man with HIV who was CMV-seropositive. Both conserved end residues are part of each CDR3. A D gene is named only where the DNA matches it firmly. The size of a clone is reported for some rows only, either as once, few or many, or as a class for expanded clones.

j_call,d_call,v_call,clone_size,cdr3_aa,cdr3_nt
TRBJ2-7,.,TRBV10-3,.,CAISRGKDTLLYEQYF,TGTGCCATCAGTCGGGGAAAGGACACCTTACTCTACGAGCAGTACTTC
TRBJ2-6,.,TRBV6-6,once,CASRGGFTSGANVLTF,TGTGCCAGCAGAGGAGGGTTTACCTCTGGGGCCAACGTCCTGACTTTC
TRBJ1-2,.,TRBV19,.,CASSPTGYGYTF,TGTGCCAGTAGTCCCACGGGGTATGGCTACACCTTC
TRBJ2-2,.,TRBV27,.,CASGLGQTTGELFF,TGTGCCAGCGGTCTGGGGCAGACCACCGGGGAGCTGTTTTTT
TRBJ1-3,.,TRBV3-1/TRBV3-2,.,CASSQRSGNTIYF,TGTGCCAGCAGCCAGAGATCTGGAAACACCATATATTTT
TRBJ2-3,.,TRBV4-1,.,CASSQENQWEVQYF,TGCGCCAGCAGCCAAGAAAACCAGTGGGAGGTGCAGTATTTT
TRBJ1-6,.,TRBV19,.,CASTGDRRNSPLHF,TGTGCCAGTACCGGAGACAGGCGAAATTCACCCCTCCACTTT
TRBJ1-5,TRBD1,TRBV5-6,.,CASSRRDRNQPQHF,TGTGCCAGCAGCCGCCGGGACAGGAATCAGCCCCAGCATTTT
TRBJ1-1,.,TRBV5-1,once,CASSLDSLNTEAFF,TGCGCCAGCAGTTTGGACAGTTTGAACACTGAAGCTTTCTTT
TRBJ1-1,TRBD1,TRBV5-1,.,CASSLEGASTGGNTEAFF,TGCGCCAGCAGCTTGGAAGGGGCTTCGACAGGGGGCAACACTGAAGCTTTCTTT
TRBJ2-1,.,TRBV3-1/TRBV3-2,.,CASSQDRGTVFNEQFF,TGTGCCAGCAGCCAAGACAGAGGGACCGTTTTCAATGAGCAGTTCTTC
TRBJ1-1,.,TRBV18,.,CASASKGDTEAFF,TGTGCCAGCGCCTCCAAGGGCGACACTGAAGCTTTCTTT
TRBJ2-7,.,TRBV27,.,CASRTESSYEQYF,TGTGCCAGTAGGACCGAAAGCTCCTACGAGCAGTACTTC